These 24 T cell receptor beta chains were sequenced from one sample in a study of blood T cell repertoires in COVID-19 (dated by TCRdb to 2018 to 2020). Libraries were made using the immunoSEQ multiplex PCR assay. TCRdb provides this immuneACCESS table in a form limited to in-frame rearrangements. Some clones are lacking; in checked studies, under half of them reflect an unresolved V gene, and why the rest are absent is not known. This sample comprises over 450,000 clones, roughly nine tenths of them detected only once. Roughly 7.3% of the sample belongs to the ten largest clones. The sequenced material came from peripheral blood. Every receptor here comes from a woman in her fifties or sixties with COVID-19, enrolled during active disease.

The chain recombines TRBV3-1 (or the pseudogene TRBV3-2) with TRBJ1-1; D perhaps matches TRBD1 (6 bases). The CDR3 loop spans 15 amino acids. Trimming removed 6 bases from V and 1 base from J, with 15 bases in between. Germline V gene lookup returns CDR1 LGHDT and CDR2 YNNKEL (reference sequence). The CDR3 protein is CASREGGPANTEAFF. DNA of the CDR3: TGTGCCAGCAGGGAGGGGGGGCCCGCGAACACTGAAGCTTTCTTT.

This clone was picked up one time. The chain links TRBV7-9 to TRBJ1-1; no reliable D call. V shed 0 bases and J shed 8 bases, with 10 bases lying between them. The CDR3 totals 13 residues. CDR1 SEHNR and CDR2 FQNEAQ come from the germline V gene (reference sequence). CDR3 region: CASSLAEVGEAFF. The CDR3 coding sequence is TGTGCCAGCAGCTTAGCGGAGGTAGGGGAAGCTTTCTTT.

The gene calls are TRBV7-7 and TRBJ2-3, with TRBD1 identical over 11 bases. The V gene end was trimmed by 1 base and the J gene end by 5 bases; junction bases not matched to a gene: 2. The length of the CDR3 is 15 residues. CDR1 is SSHAT, CDR2 FNYEAQ, per germline (reference sequence). Here the CDR3 reads CASSLGTGGVDTQYF. For the CDR3, the DNA is TGTGCCAGCAGCTTAGGGACAGGGGGCGTAGATACGCAGTATTTT.

The V and J genes are TRBV4-1 and TRBJ1-2, with D possibly being TRBD1 (5 bases). V was shortened by 1 base and J by 1 base, with 19 bases between the two germline ends. The CDR3 loop spans 18 amino acids. CDR1 is MGHRA, CDR2 YSYEKL, per germline. CDR3 sequence (DNA): TGCGCCAGCAGCCAAGTCCTAAAATCAGGGAAAATTAACTATGGCTACACCTTC. Translation: CASSQVLKSGKINYGYTF.

The rearrangement uses TRBV6-2 or TRBV6-3 and TRBJ1-5; D unresolved. The V gene lost 0 bases and the J gene lost 6 bases, with 12 bases spanning the gap. There are 15 residues in the CDR3. Germline V lookup: CDR1 MNHEY, CDR2 SVGEGT. CDR3 region: CASSYSRERGQPQHF. As DNA, the CDR3 is TGTGCCAGCAGTTACTCGAGGGAGCGGGGTCAGCCCCAGCATTTT.

V is TRBV6-6 and J is TRBJ1-2, with D possibly being TRBD1 (6 bases). V was pared by 0 bases and J by 7 bases, with 18 bases between. The CDR3 is made up of 16 amino acids. Germline V CDR1 and CDR2: MNHNY, SVGAGI (reference sequence). The CDR3 DNA follows: TGTGCCAGCAGTTACTCGATAGGTACAGGGAGAAGTGGCTACACCTTC. This gives the protein CASSYSIGTGRSGYTF.

The chain couples TRBV27 to TRBJ1-5; D is undetermined. Trimming removed 4 bases at V and 7 bases at J, with 17 bases between. Germline V gene sequence: CDR1 MNHEY, CDR2 SMNVEV (reference sequence). The CDR3 is 15 residues long. CDR3 sequence reads: CASSWGVSSGQPQHF. The DNA for the CDR3 is TGTGCCAGCAGTTGGGGAGTTTCTTCGGGACAGCCCCAGCATTTT.

The chain couples TRBV14 to TRBJ1-2, with 9 bases matching TRBD1. Trimming cost V 4 bases and J 2 bases; bases outside gene matches: 5. Germline loops: CDR1 SGHDN, CDR2 FVKESK. This CDR3 is 15 amino acids long. CDR3 residues: CASSPAGTGNYGYTF. The CDR3 coding sequence is TGTGCCAGCAGCCCGGCCGGGACAGGGAACTATGGCTACACCTTC.

The V call is TRBV5-4, the J call TRBJ1-5; 8 bases fit TRBD1. The trim removed 2 bases at V and 6 bases at J, leaving 1 base unmatched. This CDR3 is built from 13 residues. Germline values: CDR1 SGHNT, CDR2 YYREEE (reference sequence). The CDR3 sequence is CASSFDRGQPQHF. Written as DNA, the CDR3 is TGTGCCAGCAGCTTCGACAGGGGTCAGCCCCAGCATTTT.

CDR3 DNA: TGTGCCAGCAGTTACTCTGGCGGGGGAAACATTCAGTACTTC. Protein: CASSYSGGGNIQYF. The V call is TRBV6-5, the J call TRBJ2-4, with 7 nucleotides matching TRBD2. The CDR3 is 14 amino acids. J gave up 6 bases and V 0 bases, and 2 bases lay outside the gene matches. CDR1 MNHEY and CDR2 SVGAGI come from the germline V gene.

J is TRBJ2-2 and V is TRBV27; D is unclear. The CDR3 covers 11 residues. Trimming cost V 5 bases and J 7 bases, with 5 bases left between them. From germline, CDR1 is MNHEY and CDR2 SMNVEV (reference sequence). CDR3 sequence (DNA): TGTGCCAGCAGTAGTAGCGGGGAGCTGTTTTTT. Protein product: CASSSSGELFF.

The chain employs TRBV19 and TRBJ2-7; D uncertain. The ends were cut back, 1 base at V and 2 bases at J, with 6 bases in the middle. The germline V gene encodes CDR1 LNHDA and CDR2 SQIVND (reference sequence). The CDR3 runs to 13 residues. CDR3 DNA: TGTGCCAGTAGTATAGGACTCCCCTACGAGCAGTACTTC. Residues: CASSIGLPYEQYF.

This chain connects TRBV29-1 to TRBJ2-7, with 13 bases lining up with TRBD2. The germline V gene encodes CDR1 SQVTM and CDR2 ANQGSEA. CDR3 length equals 17 residues. After removal of 3 bases from V and 7 bases from J, the junction contained 15 bases not matched to a gene. CDR3 sequence reads: CSVDTLGLAGDRGEQYF. CDR3 bases: TGCAGCGTTGACACCCTAGGACTAGCGGGGGACCGTGGGGAGCAGTACTTC.

The chain recombines TRBV18 with TRBJ2-1, with D unclear. Germline-derived CDR1 and CDR2 are KGHSH and LQKENI. V was trimmed by 3 bases and J by 5 bases, leaving 5 bases between them. The CDR3 length is 12 residues. CDR3 sequence (DNA): TGTGCCAGCTCACCCACAGACAATGAGCAGTTCTTC. Encoded protein: CASSPTDNEQFF. The variable domain in full, completed from reference TRBV18 and TRBJ2-1, reads NAGVMQNPRHLVRRRGQEARLRCSPMKGHSHVYWYRQLPEEGLKFMVYLQKENIIDESGMPKERFSAEFPKEGPSILRIQQVVRGDSAAYFCASSPTDNEQFFGPGTRLTVL.

The chain uses TRBV5-1 and TRBJ1-4; 9 nucleotides match TRBD1. V was clipped by 0 bases and J by 7 bases; unmatched bases: 4. Germline CDR1 SGHRS, CDR2 YFSETQ. The CDR3 covers 15 residues. The chain's CDR3 is CASSLAVDRGEKLFF. CDR3 bases: TGCGCCAGCAGCTTGGCCGTGGACAGGGGTGAAAAACTGTTTTTT.

CDR3 DNA: TGTGCCAGCAGGACAGGAAAGGGCACTGAAGCTTTCTTT. Its translation is CASRTGKGTEAFF. The chain couples TRBV28 to TRBJ1-1; D possibly corresponds to TRBD1 (6 bases). V was clipped by 6 bases and J by 4 bases, with 12 bases between them. The V gene's germline CDR1 is MDHEN and CDR2 SYDVKM. CDR3 length equals 13 residues.

CDR3 coding DNA: TGTGCCAGCAGCTTATTCCCGGGACAGAATTCACCCCTCCACTTT. As protein: CASSLFPGQNSPLHF. The V gene is TRBV11-2, the J gene TRBJ1-6; 7 nucleotides align to TRBD1. Germline lookup yields CDR1 SGHAT and CDR2 FQNNGV. This CDR3 region has 15 residues. Unmatched junction bases numbered 5, after V lost 2 bases and J lost 7 bases.

The CDR3 here is CASSEVMGGYTEAFF. The CDR3 DNA is TGTGCCAGCAGTGAAGTAATGGGGGGATACACTGAAGCTTTCTTT. The rearrangement uses TRBV2 and TRBJ1-1, with D possibly being TRBD1 (5 bases). Germline assignment: CDR1 SNHLY and CDR2 FYNNEI. The CDR3 sequence is 15 residues long. V lost 1 base and J 3 bases, leaving 12 bases between the germline ends.

This clone came up once. The genes are TRBV5-1 and TRBJ1-5, with TRBD1 matching over 8 bases. The CDR3 is made up of 17 amino acids. From germline, CDR1 is SGHRS and CDR2 YFSETQ. Unmatched junction bases numbered 11, after V lost 4 bases and J lost 2 bases. CDR3 sequence reads: CASSPTPPGQGNQPQHF. The CDR3 DNA reads TGCGCCAGCAGCCCTACTCCACCGGGACAGGGCAATCAGCCCCAGCATTTT.

The chain couples TRBV4-1 to TRBJ2-7; 11 bases match TRBD1. Germline V gene sequence: CDR1 MGHRA, CDR2 YSYEKL. The trim removed 4 bases at V and 3 bases at J, leaving 11 bases unmatched. The CDR3 runs 17 residues. CDR3 bases: TGCGCCAGCAGCCCACTAAGGTTGGGACAGGGGGGCTACGAGCAGTACTTC. Protein: CASSPLRLGQGGYEQYF.

The chain links TRBV19 to TRBJ1-2; D ambiguous. CDR1 and CDR2 (germline): LNHDA, SQIVND (reference sequence). This CDR3 spans 13 amino acids. V lost 3 bases and J lost 4, with 9 bases in between. The CDR3 sequence: CASSMQQLYGYTF. Written as DNA, the CDR3 is TGTGCCAGTAGTATGCAACAGCTCTATGGCTACACCTTC.

The chain carries TRBV19 and TRBJ1-5, with TRBD1 identical over 8 bases. CDR1 is LNHDA and CDR2 is SQIVND in the germline V gene (reference sequence). Unmatched junction bases numbered 13, after V lost 7 bases and J lost 8 bases. The CDR3 loop spans 15 amino acids. CDR3 region: CASTSGGGRGEPQHF. The CDR3 DNA reads as TGTGCCAGTACCTCAGGGGGCGGACGAGGGGAGCCCCAGCATTTT.

This rearrangement joins TRBV7-9 to TRBJ2-4, with TRBD1 identical over 9 bases. This CDR3 is 15 amino acids long. J lost 0 bases, V lost 5 bases, and 2 bases had no gene match. From germline, CDR1 is SEHNR and CDR2 FQNEAQ (reference sequence). CDR3 sequence (DNA): TGTGCCAGCAGCCCGGACAGGGGAGCCAAAAACATTCAGTACTTC. It specifies CASSPDRGAKNIQYF.

The chain is built from TRBV6-5 and TRBJ2-7, with 10 bases identical to TRBD1. Germline V lookup: CDR1 MNHEY, CDR2 SVGAGI. This CDR3 is built from 15 residues. V was clipped by 4 bases and J by 2 bases; unmatched bases: 5. The CDR3: CASSFGQGVPYEQYF. CDR3 DNA: TGTGCCAGCAGTTTCGGACAGGGGGTTCCCTACGAGCAGTACTTC.